These 4 T cell receptor beta chains came from one sample sequenced in a study of monozygotic twins with inflammatory bowel disease. Reanalyzing the 5' RACE reads, TCRdb keeps one entry per CDR3 protein, without DNA. The ten top clones account for roughly 2.6%, within a sample of over 150,000 distinct CDR3 sequences. The material sequenced was blood. The source is a human donor with ulcerative colitis or Crohn's disease, or a healthy co-twin of an affected twin (not recorded which).

V gene TRBV7-9 combines with J gene TRBJ2-5; TCRdb picks TRBD2, but there is no DNA to check that call. In germline, CDR1 is SEHNR, CDR2 FQNEAQ (reference sequence). The CDR3 length is 12 residues. CDR3 residues: CASRTAQETQYF.

This chain joins TRBV7-9 and TRBJ2-7; the TCRdb call, TRBD1, lacks DNA for checking. Germline lookup yields CDR1 SEHNR and CDR2 FQNEAQ (reference sequence). CDR3 length: 13 amino acids. The CDR3 sequence is CASTRGDSYEQYF.

The chain is built from TRBV5-1 and TRBJ1-1; no DNA is available, so the TRBD1 call from TCRdb remains unchecked. The CDR3 is 15 residues long. Germline CDR1 SGHRS, CDR2 YFSETQ. CDR3 residues: CASSFFAGRDPEAFF.

This rearrangement joins TRBV20-1 to TRBJ1-1; absent DNA, TCRdb's TRBD1 call cannot be checked. Germline loops: CDR1 DFQATT, CDR2 SNEGSKA (reference sequence). The CDR3 totals 13 residues. This chain's CDR3 is CSANTGRTTEAFF.